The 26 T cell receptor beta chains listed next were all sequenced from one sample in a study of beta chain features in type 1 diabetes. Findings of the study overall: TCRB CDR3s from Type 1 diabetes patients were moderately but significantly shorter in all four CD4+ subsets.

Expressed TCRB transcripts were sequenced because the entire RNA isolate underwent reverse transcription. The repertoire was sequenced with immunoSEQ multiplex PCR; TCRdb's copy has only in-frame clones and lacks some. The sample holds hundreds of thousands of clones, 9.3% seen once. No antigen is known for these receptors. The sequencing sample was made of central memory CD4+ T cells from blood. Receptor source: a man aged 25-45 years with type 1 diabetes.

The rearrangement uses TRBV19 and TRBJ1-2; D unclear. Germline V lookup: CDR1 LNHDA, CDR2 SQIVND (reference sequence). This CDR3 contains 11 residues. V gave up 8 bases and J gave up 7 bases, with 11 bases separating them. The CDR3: CASLAGTGYTF. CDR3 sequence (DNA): TGTGCCAGTTTGGCGGGTACTGGCTACACCTTC.

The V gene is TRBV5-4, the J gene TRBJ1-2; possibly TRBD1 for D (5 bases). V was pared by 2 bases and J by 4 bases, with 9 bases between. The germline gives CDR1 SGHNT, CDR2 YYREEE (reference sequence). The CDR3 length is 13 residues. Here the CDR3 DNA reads TGTGCCAGCAGCTTAGTTGACAGCTATGGCTACACCTTC. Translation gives CASSLVDSYGYTF.

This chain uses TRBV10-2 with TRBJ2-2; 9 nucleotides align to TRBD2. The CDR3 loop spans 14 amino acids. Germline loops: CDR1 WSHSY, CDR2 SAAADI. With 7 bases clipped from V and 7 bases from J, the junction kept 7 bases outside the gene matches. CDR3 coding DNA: TGCGCCAGCAAGCGGGGGGCCTTGGACGGGGAGCTGTTTTTT. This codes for CASKRGALDGELFF.

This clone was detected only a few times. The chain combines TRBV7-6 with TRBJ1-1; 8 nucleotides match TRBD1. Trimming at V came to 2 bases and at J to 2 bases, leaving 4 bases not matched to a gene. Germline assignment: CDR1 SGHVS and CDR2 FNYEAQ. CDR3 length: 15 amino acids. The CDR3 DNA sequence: TGTGCCAGCAGCTTAAGGACAGGGCCCAACACTGAAGCTTTCTTT. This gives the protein CASSLRTGPNTEAFF.

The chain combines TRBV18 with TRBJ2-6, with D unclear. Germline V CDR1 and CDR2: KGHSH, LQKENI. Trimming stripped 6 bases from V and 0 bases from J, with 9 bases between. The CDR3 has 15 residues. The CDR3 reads CASSEFVSGANVLTF. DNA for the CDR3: TGTGCCAGCTCCGAATTTGTCTCTGGGGCCAACGTCCTGACTTTC.

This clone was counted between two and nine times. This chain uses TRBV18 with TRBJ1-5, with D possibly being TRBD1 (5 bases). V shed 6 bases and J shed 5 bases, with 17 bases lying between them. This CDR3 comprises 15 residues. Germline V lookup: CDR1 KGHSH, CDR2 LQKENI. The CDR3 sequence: CASSGDLGSHQPQHF. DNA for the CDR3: TGTGCCAGCTCGGGGGACCTCGGGTCTCATCAGCCCCAGCATTTT.

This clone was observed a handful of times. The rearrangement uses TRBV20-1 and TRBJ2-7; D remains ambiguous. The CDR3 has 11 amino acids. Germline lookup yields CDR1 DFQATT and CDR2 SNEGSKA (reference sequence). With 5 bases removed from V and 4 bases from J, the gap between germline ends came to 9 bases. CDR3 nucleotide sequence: TGCAGTGCTTCGGACGGTTACGAGCAGTACTTC. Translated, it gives CSASDGYEQYF.

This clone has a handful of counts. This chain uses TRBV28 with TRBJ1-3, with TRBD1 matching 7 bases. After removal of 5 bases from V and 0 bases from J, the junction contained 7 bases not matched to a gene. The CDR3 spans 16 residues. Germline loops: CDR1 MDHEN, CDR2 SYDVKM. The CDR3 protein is CASSPGQVFSGNTIYF. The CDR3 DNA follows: TGTGCCAGCAGTCCCGGACAGGTTTTCTCTGGAAACACCATATATTTT.

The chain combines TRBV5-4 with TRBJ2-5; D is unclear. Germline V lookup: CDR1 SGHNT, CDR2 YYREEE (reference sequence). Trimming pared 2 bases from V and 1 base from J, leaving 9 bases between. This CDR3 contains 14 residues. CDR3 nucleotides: TGTGCCAGCAGCTTCGTGGGCAGCCAAGAGACCCAGTACTTC. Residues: CASSFVGSQETQYF.

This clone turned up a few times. The CDR3 spells CATSSGRTEGQETQYF. In DNA form, the CDR3 reads TGTGCCACCAGCAGTGGCCGGACGGAGGGCCAAGAGACCCAGTACTTC. This chain joins TRBV15 and TRBJ2-5; D may be TRBD2 (6 bases). CDR3 length: 16 residues. Germline V lookup: CDR1 LNHNV, CDR2 YYDKDF (reference sequence). With 3 bases removed from V and 1 base from J, the gap between germline ends came to 15 bases. Based on the CDR3 plus reference TRBV15 and TRBJ2-5, the full variable domain is DAMVIQNPRYQVTQFGKPVTLSCSQTLNHNVMYWYQQKSSQAPKLLFHYYDKDFNNEADTPDNFQSRRPNTSFCFLDIRSPGLGDTAMYLCATSSGRTEGQETQYFGPGTRLLVL.

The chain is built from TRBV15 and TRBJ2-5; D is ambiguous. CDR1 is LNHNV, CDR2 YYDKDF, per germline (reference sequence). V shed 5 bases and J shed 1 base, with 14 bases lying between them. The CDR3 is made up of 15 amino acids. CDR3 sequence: CATSGSFATQETQYF. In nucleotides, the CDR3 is TGTGCCACCAGCGGTTCGTTTGCGACCCAAGAGACCCAGTACTTC.

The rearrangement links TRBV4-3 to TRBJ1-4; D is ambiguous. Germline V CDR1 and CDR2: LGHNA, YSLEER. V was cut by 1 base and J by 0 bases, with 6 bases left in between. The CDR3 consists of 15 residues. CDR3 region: CASSQGDATNEKLFF. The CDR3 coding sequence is TGCGCCAGCAGCCAAGGGGATGCAACTAATGAAAAACTGTTTTTT.

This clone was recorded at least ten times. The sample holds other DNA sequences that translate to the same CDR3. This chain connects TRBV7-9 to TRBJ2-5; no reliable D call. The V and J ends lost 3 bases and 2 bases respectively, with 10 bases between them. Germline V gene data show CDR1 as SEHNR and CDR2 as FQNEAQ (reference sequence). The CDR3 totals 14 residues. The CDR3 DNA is TGTGCCAGCAGCTTTCTCCAGCCGCAAGAGACCCAGTACTTC. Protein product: CASSFLQPQETQYF.

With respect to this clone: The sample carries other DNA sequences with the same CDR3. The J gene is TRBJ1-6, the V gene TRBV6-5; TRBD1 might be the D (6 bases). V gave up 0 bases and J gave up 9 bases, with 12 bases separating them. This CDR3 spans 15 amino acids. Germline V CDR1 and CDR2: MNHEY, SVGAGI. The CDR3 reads CASSYSEGEASPLHF. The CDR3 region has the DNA TGTGCCAGCAGTTACTCGGAGGGGGAGGCTTCACCCCTCCACTTT.

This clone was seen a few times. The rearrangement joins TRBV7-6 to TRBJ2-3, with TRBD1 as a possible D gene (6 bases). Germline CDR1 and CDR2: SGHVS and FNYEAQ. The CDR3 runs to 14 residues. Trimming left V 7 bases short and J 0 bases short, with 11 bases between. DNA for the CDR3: TGTGCCAGCACCGGACAGTTTAGCACAGATACGCAGTATTTT. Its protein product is CASTGQFSTDTQYF.

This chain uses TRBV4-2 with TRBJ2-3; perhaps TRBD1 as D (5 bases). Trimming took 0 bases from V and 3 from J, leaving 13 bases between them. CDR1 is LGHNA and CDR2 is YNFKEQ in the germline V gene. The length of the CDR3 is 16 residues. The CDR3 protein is CASSQEPQGTTDTQYF. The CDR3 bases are TGTGCCAGCAGCCAAGAGCCGCAGGGAACAACAGATACGCAGTATTTT.

The CDR3 DNA reads as TGTGCCAGCTCACTTTCCGGGACAGGGGGGTCAGAAGCTTTCTTT. Residues: CASSLSGTGGSEAFF. The rearrangement links TRBV18 to TRBJ1-1, with 11 positions matching TRBD1. The germline V gene has CDR1 KGHSH and CDR2 LQKENI. The CDR3 length is 15 residues. V lost 4 bases to trimming and J lost 8 bases; unmatched junction nucleotides: 9. The whole variable domain, filled in from reference TRBV18 and TRBJ1-1, reads NAGVMQNPRHLVRRRGQEARLRCSPMKGHSHVYWYRQLPEEGLKFMVYLQKENIIDESGMPKERFSAEFPKEGPSILRIQQVVRGDSAAYFCASSLSGTGGSEAFFGQGTRLTVV.

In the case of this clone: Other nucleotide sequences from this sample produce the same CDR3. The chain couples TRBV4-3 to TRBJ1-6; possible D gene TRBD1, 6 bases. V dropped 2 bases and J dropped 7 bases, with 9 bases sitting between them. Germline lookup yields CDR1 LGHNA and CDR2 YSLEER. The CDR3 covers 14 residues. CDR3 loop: CASSQWTANSPLHF. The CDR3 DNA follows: TGCGCCAGCAGCCAATGGACAGCAAATTCACCCCTCCACTTT.

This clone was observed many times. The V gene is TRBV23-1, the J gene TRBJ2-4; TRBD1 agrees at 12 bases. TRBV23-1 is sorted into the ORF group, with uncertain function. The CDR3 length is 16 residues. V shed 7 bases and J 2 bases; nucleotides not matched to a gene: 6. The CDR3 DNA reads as TGCGCCAGCATGGGGACAGGGGGCGCTTCCAAAAACATTCAGTACTTC. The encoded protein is CASMGTGGASKNIQYF.

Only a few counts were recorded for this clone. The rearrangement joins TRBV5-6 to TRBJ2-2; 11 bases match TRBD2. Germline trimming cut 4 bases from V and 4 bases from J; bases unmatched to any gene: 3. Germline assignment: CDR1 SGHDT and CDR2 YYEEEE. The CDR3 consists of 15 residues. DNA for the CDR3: TGTGCCAGCAGCCTACTAGCGGGGGTCACCGGGGAGCTGTTTTTT. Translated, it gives CASSLLAGVTGELFF.

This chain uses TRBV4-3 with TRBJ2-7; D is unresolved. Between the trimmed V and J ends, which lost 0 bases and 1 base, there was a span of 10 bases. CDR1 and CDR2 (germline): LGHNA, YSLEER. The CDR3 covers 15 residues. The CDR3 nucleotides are TGCGCCAGCAGCCAAGATCTAGGCAGATCCTACGAGCAGTACTTC. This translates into CASSQDLGRSYEQYF.

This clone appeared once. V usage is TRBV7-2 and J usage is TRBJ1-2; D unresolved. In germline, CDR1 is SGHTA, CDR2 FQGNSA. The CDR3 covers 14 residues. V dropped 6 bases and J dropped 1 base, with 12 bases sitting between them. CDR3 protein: CASRKGGYNYGYTF. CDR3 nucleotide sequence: TGTGCCAGCAGAAAGGGCGGGTATAACTATGGCTACACCTTC.

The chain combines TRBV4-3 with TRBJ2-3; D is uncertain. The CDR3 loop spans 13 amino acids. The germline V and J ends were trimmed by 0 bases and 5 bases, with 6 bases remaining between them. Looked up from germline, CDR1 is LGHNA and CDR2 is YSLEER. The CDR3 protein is CASSQDLGDTQYF. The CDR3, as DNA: TGCGCCAGCAGCCAAGATCTTGGAGATACGCAGTATTTT.

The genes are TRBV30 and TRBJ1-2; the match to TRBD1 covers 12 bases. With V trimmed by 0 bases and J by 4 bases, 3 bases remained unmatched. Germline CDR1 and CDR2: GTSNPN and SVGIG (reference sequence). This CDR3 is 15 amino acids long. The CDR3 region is CAWSVGTGGAYGYTF. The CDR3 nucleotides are TGTGCCTGGAGTGTGGGGACAGGGGGCGCCTATGGCTACACCTTC.

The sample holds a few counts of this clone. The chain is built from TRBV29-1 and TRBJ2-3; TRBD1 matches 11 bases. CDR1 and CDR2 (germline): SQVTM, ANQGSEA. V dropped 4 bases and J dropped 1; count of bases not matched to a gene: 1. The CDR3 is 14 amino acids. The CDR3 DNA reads TGCAGCGTTGGGGGACAGGGGGGCACAGATACGCAGTATTTT. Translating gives CSVGGQGGTDTQYF.

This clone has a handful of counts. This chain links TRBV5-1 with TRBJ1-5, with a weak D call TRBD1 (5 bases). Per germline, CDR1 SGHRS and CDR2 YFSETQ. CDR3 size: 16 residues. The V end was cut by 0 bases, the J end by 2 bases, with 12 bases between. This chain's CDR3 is CASSLGLGVGNQPQHF. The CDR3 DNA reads TGCGCCAGCAGCTTGGGGTTGGGGGTTGGCAATCAGCCCCAGCATTTT.